Listed here is a single TCR beta chain. The antigen is unknown. Random hexamers were used to reverse transcribe the RNA input (0.5 to 1 ug). With immunoSEQ multiplex PCR, TCR beta CDR3 was amplified across 54 Vbeta and 13 Jbeta. TCRdb reanalysed the immunoSEQ multiplex PCR reads using MiXCR and keeps one entry per CDR3 protein. Of 400,000 or so distinct CDR3 sequences listed, 75% to 90% are singletons. Sequencing of TCR beta was undertaken in CD8+ and CD4+ T cells derived from blood. Bulk CD8+ and CD4+ cells came from magnetic negative isolation; CD8+ TEMRA by FACS. This entry belongs to a study of CD8 T cells in Susac syndrome. Study outcomes and limitations: That the number of individuals in its TCR sequencing and HLA analysis was relatively small was acknowledged by the study.

The sequenced sample was CD8+ T cells from PBMCs. The receptor was isolated from a human donor with multiple sclerosis.

The CDR3 nucleotides are TGCAGCGCTTACGACAGTTCGAGCTCCTACGAGCAGTACTTC. Its translation is CSAYDSSSSYEQYF. The V call is TRBV29-1, the J call TRBJ2-7, with D maybe TRBD1 (5 bases). The CDR3 length is 14 residues. Germline values: CDR1 SQVTM, CDR2 ANQGSEA. With 7 bases removed from V and 0 bases from J, the gap between germline ends came to 16 bases.